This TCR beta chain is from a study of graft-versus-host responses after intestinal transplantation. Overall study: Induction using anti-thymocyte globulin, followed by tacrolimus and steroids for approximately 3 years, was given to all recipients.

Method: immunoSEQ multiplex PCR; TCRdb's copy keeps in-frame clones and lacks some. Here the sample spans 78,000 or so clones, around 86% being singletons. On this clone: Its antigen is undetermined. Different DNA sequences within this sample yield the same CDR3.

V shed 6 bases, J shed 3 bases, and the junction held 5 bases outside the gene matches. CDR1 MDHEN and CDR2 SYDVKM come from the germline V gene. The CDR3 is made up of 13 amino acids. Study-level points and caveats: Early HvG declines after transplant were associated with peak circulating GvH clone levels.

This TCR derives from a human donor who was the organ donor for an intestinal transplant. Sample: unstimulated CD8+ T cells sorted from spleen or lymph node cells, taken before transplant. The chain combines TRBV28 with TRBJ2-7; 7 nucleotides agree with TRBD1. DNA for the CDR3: TGTGCCAGCAGCCTCGGGACAGTCTACGAGCAGTACTTC. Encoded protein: CASSLGTVYEQYF.